Each of the 23 T cell receptor beta chains below was sequenced from the same sample in a study of cytomegalovirus exposure and HLA in healthy donors. The PCR was carried out with 60 Vbeta primers and 13 Jbeta primers. The repertoire was sequenced with immunoSEQ multiplex PCR; TCRdb's copy has only in-frame clones and lacks some. The sample totals approximately 150,000 clones. Material: PBMCs. These receptors all stem from a woman aged 40 to 50 in good health and CMV-seronegative.

The chain employs TRBV19 and TRBJ2-5; no clear D. Germline CDR1 reads LNHDA; CDR2 reads SQIVND (reference sequence). CDR3 size: 13 residues. V lost 5 bases to trimming and J lost 1 base, with 8 bases between them. CDR3 residues: CASSLGLQETQYF. The CDR3 coding sequence is TGTGCCAGTAGTTTGGGCCTCCAAGAGACCCAGTACTTC.

The rearrangement links TRBV6-5 to TRBJ2-1; no clear D. This CDR3 has 14 amino acids. V was pared by 8 bases and J by 2 bases, with 13 bases between. Germline V gene sequence: CDR1 MNHEY, CDR2 SVGAGI. The CDR3 nucleotides are TGTGCCAGCCTCGCCCCAGGCACCTACAATGAGCAGTTCTTC. The encoded protein is CASLAPGTYNEQFF.

The chain uses TRBV25-1 and TRBJ2-1; D gene ambiguous. V was pared by 5 bases and J by 9 bases, with 11 bases between. Looked up from germline, CDR1 is MGHDK and CDR2 is SYGVNS. The CDR3 has 12 residues. CDR3 in amino acids: CASSRLAGEQFF. The CDR3 DNA is TGTGCCAGCAGTCGGCTGGCAGGTGAGCAGTTCTTC.

This rearrangement joins TRBV5-4 to TRBJ1-5; D may be TRBD1 (6 bases). The germline V and J ends were trimmed by 0 bases and 2 bases, with 9 bases remaining between them. The CDR3 is made up of 15 amino acids. The germline V gene encodes CDR1 SGHNT and CDR2 YYREEE (reference sequence). The CDR3 DNA reads TGTGCCAGCAGCTTGGGGGCAGGGGGCAATCAGCCCCAGCATTTT. This encodes CASSLGAGGNQPQHF.

The genes are TRBV9 and TRBJ2-5; D is perhaps TRBD2 (7 bases). Germline V gene data show CDR1 as SGDLS and CDR2 as YYNGEE. This CDR3 has 14 amino acids. V lost 5 bases and J lost 5, with 16 bases in between. In DNA, the CDR3 is TGTGCCAGCAGTGGGGGGGGCATCGGGGAGACCCAGTACTTC. Translating gives CASSGGGIGETQYF.

The chain recombines TRBV7-2 with TRBJ1-5, with 7 positions matching TRBD1. After removal of 1 base from V and 0 bases from J, the junction contained 0 bases not matched to a gene. This CDR3 is built from 15 residues. The V gene's germline CDR1 is SGHTA and CDR2 FQGNSA. This CDR3 reads CASSLGDSSNQPQHF. DNA of the CDR3: TGTGCCAGCAGCTTAGGGGACAGTAGCAATCAGCCCCAGCATTTT.

The chain carries TRBV5-1 and TRBJ2-3; the match to TRBD2 covers 8 bases. Germline trimming cut 0 bases from V and 0 bases from J; bases unmatched to any gene: 6. Per the germline V gene, CDR1 is SGHRS and CDR2 is YFSETQ. The CDR3 is 17 residues long. CDR3 loop: CASSLAPAGVSTDTQYF. CDR3 DNA: TGCGCCAGCAGCTTGGCCCCAGCGGGGGTCAGCACAGATACGCAGTATTTT.

This rearrangement joins TRBV19 to TRBJ2-2; the match to TRBD1 covers 9 bases. After removal of 6 bases from V and 4 bases from J, the junction contained 6 bases not matched to a gene. In germline, CDR1 is LNHDA, CDR2 SQIVND (reference sequence). CDR3 length: 15 amino acids. The DNA for the CDR3 is TGTGCCAGTAGCCCGGGACAGGGTGGCACCGGGGAGCTGTTTTTT. This codes for CASSPGQGGTGELFF.

The chain couples TRBV7-3 to TRBJ1-2; tentatively, D is TRBD1 (6 bases). Germline V gives CDR1 SGHTA, CDR2 FQGTGA. This CDR3 is 14 amino acids long. Trimming removed 4 bases at V and 3 bases at J, with 12 bases between. CDR3 in DNA: TGTGCCAGCAGCTACGGCAGGGGAGACTATGGCTACACCTTC. This translates into CASSYGRGDYGYTF.

This chain connects TRBV5-6 to TRBJ1-2, with 8 bases lining up with TRBD1. Germline assignment: CDR1 SGHDT and CDR2 YYEEEE. This CDR3 has 19 amino acids. Germline trimming cut 0 bases from V and 1 base from J; bases unmatched to any gene: 14. CDR3 sequence: CASSLVGTGTKYLNYGYTF. The DNA for the CDR3 is TGTGCCAGCAGCTTGGTCGGGACAGGAACTAAGTACCTTAACTATGGCTACACCTTC.

The chain has TRBV7-9 and TRBJ1-1; unclear D gene. The germline V and J ends were trimmed by 1 base and 4 bases, with 7 bases remaining between them. CDR3 length equals 13 residues. Germline-derived CDR1 and CDR2 are SEHNR and FQNEAQ (reference sequence). The CDR3, as DNA: TGTGCCAGCAGCTTAGAAACGGGCACTGAAGCTTTCTTT. Translation gives CASSLETGTEAFF.

The rearrangement uses TRBV19 and TRBJ1-1; TRBD1 matches at 7 bases. The CDR3 is made up of 14 amino acids. Germline V gene lookup returns CDR1 LNHDA and CDR2 SQIVND (reference sequence). V dropped 5 bases and J dropped 2; count of bases not matched to a gene: 5. This CDR3 reads CASSSTGTNTEAFF. As DNA, the CDR3 is TGTGCCAGTAGTTCGACAGGGACAAACACTGAAGCTTTCTTT.

The chain has TRBV7-2 and TRBJ2-1, with 12 bases aligning to TRBD2. The V and J ends lost 1 base and 7 bases, in that order; junction bases with no gene match: 8. The CDR3 is 17 amino acids. Germline V gene sequence: CDR1 SGHTA, CDR2 FQGNSA. The DNA for the CDR3 is TGTGCCAGCAGCTTAGTTCCTAGCGGGGGGGGGAGAAATGAGCAGTTCTTC. It is translated as CASSLVPSGGGRNEQFF.

The chain is built from TRBV7-2 and TRBJ2-5; unclear D gene. The ends were cut back, 5 bases at V and 8 bases at J, with 9 bases in the middle. Germline CDR1 is SGHTA and CDR2 is FQGNSA. The CDR3 sequence is 11 residues long. CDR3 coding DNA: TGTGCCAGCAGCGGGCGCTTTACCCAGTACTTC. Translation: CASSGRFTQYF.

CDR3 in amino acids: CASSPDRDQPQHF. The CDR3 nucleotides are TGTGCCAGCTCCCCAGACAGGGATCAGCCCCAGCATTTT. The chain joins TRBV18 to TRBJ1-5; 7 nucleotides align to TRBD1. Germline-derived CDR1 and CDR2 are KGHSH and LQKENI. V lost 6 bases and J lost 5; bases outside the gene matches: 4. This CDR3 has 13 residues.

The rearrangement uses TRBV5-6 and TRBJ2-5; tentative D call: TRBD2 (5 bases). Deletions cut 7 bases from V and 5 bases from J, with 15 bases between. There are 13 residues in the CDR3. CDR1 SGHDT and CDR2 YYEEEE come from the germline V gene. In DNA form, the CDR3 reads TGTGCCAGCCGACGGGGTAACATTGAGACCCAGTACTTC. Protein sequence: CASRRGNIETQYF.

The genes are TRBV5-4 and TRBJ2-1, with TRBD2 identical over 10 bases. After removal of 6 bases from V and 7 bases from J, the junction contained 13 bases not matched to a gene. Germline CDR1 SGHNT, CDR2 YYREEE (reference sequence). This CDR3 comprises 16 residues. CDR3 DNA sequence: TGTGCCAGCACCCCCTACTTAGCGGGGGGCGATAATGAGCAGTTCTTC. It translates to CASTPYLAGGDNEQFF.

The CDR3 sequence: CASSFLPGQGITEAFF. The CDR3 nucleotides are TGTGCCAGCAGCTTCCTGCCGGGACAGGGGATCACTGAAGCTTTCTTT. The chain carries TRBV7-9 and TRBJ1-1, with 10 bases matching TRBD1. Germline V gene lookup returns CDR1 SEHNR and CDR2 FQNEAQ (reference sequence). CDR3 length equals 16 residues. V lost 3 bases to trimming and J lost 4 bases; unmatched junction nucleotides: 8.

The gene calls are TRBV6-5 and TRBJ1-1; no firm D call. From germline, CDR1 is MNHEY and CDR2 SVGAGI. This CDR3 has 15 amino acids. Deletions cut 5 bases from V and 2 bases from J, with 15 bases between. The CDR3 DNA reads TGTGCCAGCAGTAACGCCGCCCAAACAAACACTGAAGCTTTCTTT. Translating gives CASSNAAQTNTEAFF.

J is TRBJ1-1 and V is TRBV12-2; the tabulated D call, TRBD1, remains unverified against the DNA. TRBV12-2 is assigned pseudogene status. The CDR3 extends over 17 amino acids. CDR3 residues: CASRRGQGATQNTEAFF. In DNA, the CDR3 is TGTGCAAGTCGCAGGGGACAGGGGGCAACCCAGAACACTGAAGCTTTCTTT.

The J gene is TRBJ2-5, the V gene TRBV19; D perhaps matches TRBD1 (6 bases). V lost 2 bases to trimming and J lost 5 bases, with 9 bases between them. Germline-derived CDR1 and CDR2 are LNHDA and SQIVND (reference sequence). This CDR3 comprises 13 residues. CDR3 in amino acids: CASSIQGLETQYF. The CDR3 DNA reads as TGTGCCAGTAGTATACAGGGGCTGGAGACCCAGTACTTC. The complete variable domain, with remaining parts taken from reference TRBV19 and TRBJ2-5, reads DGGITQSPKYLFRKEGQNVTLSCEQNLNHDAMYWYRQDPGQGLRLIYYSQIVNDFQKGDIAEGYSVSREKKESFPLTVTSAQKNPTAFYLCASSIQGLETQYFGPGTRLLVL.

V and J are TRBV27 and TRBJ1-2; D ambiguous. The V end was cut by 1 base, the J end by 7 bases, with 10 bases between. Germline lookup yields CDR1 MNHEY and CDR2 SMNVEV (reference sequence). This CDR3 has 13 residues. This CDR3 is CASSLLGSGGYTF. CDR3 in DNA: TGTGCCAGCAGTTTATTGGGTTCAGGTGGCTACACCTTC.

The J gene is TRBJ2-5, the V gene TRBV7-9; D is possibly TRBD2 (7 bases). The CDR3 contains 16 residues. The germline V gene encodes CDR1 SEHNR and CDR2 FQNEAQ (reference sequence). Trimming cost V 1 base and J 3 bases, with 15 bases left between them. As DNA, the CDR3 is TGTGCCAGCAGCTTAGTAGGGGGGGGGCGTGAAGAGACCCAGTACTTC. It encodes CASSLVGGGREETQYF.